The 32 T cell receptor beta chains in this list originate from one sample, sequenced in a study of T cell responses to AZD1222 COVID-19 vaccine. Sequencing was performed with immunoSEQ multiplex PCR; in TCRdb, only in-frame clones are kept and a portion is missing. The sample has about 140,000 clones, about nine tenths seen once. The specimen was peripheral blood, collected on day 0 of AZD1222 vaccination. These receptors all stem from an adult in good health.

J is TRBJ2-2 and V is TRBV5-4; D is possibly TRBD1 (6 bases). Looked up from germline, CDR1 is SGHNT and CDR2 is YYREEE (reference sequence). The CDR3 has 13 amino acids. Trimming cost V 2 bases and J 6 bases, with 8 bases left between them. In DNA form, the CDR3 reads TGTGCCAGCAGCTTAAGGACAGCCGGGGAGCTGTTTTTT. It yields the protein CASSLRTAGELFF.

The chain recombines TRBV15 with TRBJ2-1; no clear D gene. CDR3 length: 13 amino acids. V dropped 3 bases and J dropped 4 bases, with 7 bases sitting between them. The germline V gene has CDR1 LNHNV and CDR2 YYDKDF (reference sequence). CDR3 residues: CATSSLGYNEQFF. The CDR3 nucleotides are TGTGCCACCAGCAGCTTGGGGTACAATGAGCAGTTCTTC. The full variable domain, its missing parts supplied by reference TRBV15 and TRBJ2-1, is DAMVIQNPRYQVTQFGKPVTLSCSQTLNHNVMYWYQQKSSQAPKLLFHYYDKDFNNEADTPDNFQSRRPNTSFCFLDIRSPGLGDTAMYLCATSSLGYNEQFFGPGTRLTVL.

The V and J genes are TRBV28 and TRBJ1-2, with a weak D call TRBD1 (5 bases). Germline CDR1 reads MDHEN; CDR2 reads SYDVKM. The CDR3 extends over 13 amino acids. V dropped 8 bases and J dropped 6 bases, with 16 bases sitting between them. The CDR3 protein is CASAGGRGHGYTF. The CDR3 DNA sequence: TGTGCCAGCGCCGGGGGTAGGGGCCATGGCTACACCTTC.

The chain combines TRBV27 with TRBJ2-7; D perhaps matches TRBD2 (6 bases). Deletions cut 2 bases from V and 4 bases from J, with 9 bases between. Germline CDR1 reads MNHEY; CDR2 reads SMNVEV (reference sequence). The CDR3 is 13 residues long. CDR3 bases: TGTGCCAGCAGTTTAAGCGGGCATTACGAGCAGTACTTC. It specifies CASSLSGHYEQYF.

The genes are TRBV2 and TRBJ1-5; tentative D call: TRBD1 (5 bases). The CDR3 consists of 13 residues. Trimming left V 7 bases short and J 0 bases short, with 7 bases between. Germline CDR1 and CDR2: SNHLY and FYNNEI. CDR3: CASTGFSNQPQHF. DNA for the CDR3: TGTGCCAGCACAGGGTTTAGCAATCAGCCCCAGCATTTT.

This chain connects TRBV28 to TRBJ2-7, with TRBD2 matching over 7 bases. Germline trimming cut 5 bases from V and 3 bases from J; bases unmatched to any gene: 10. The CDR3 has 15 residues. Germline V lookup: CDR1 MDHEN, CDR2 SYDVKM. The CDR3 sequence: CASSPTSALHYEQYF. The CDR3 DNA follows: TGTGCCAGCAGTCCTACTAGCGCCTTACACTACGAGCAGTACTTC.

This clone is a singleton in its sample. The CDR3 protein is CASSLGSSGTGYGYTF. For the CDR3, the DNA is TGTGCCAGCAGCTTAGGTTCCTCCGGGACTGGCTATGGCTACACCTTC. The chain combines TRBV13 with TRBJ1-2, with D maybe TRBD1 (5 bases). CDR1 and CDR2 (germline): PRHDT, FYEKMQ (reference sequence). The CDR3 spans 16 residues. With 0 bases removed from V and 4 bases from J, the gap between germline ends came to 15 bases.

Here the CDR3 reads CASSIGTGSSYGYTF. CDR3 DNA sequence: TGTGCCAGCAGCATTGGGACAGGGTCAAGCTATGGCTACACCTTC. This chain uses TRBV28 with TRBJ1-2, with 9 nucleotides matching TRBD1. With 6 bases clipped from V and 4 bases from J, the junction kept 9 bases outside the gene matches. Germline CDR1 is MDHEN and CDR2 is SYDVKM. The CDR3 is made up of 15 amino acids.

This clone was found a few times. The CDR3 spells CASSTDSNTDTQYF. The CDR3 bases are TGCGCCAGCAGCACGGACTCCAACACAGATACGCAGTATTTT. The J gene is TRBJ2-3, the V gene TRBV5-1; perhaps TRBD2 as D (5 bases). CDR3 length: 14 amino acids. Germline V CDR1 and CDR2: SGHRS, YFSETQ. Trimming cost V 4 bases and J 2 bases, with 11 bases left between them. Full variable domain (outside the CDR3, taken from reference TRBV5-1 and TRBJ2-3): KAGVTQTPRYLIKTRGQQVTLSCSPISGHRSVSWYQQTPGQGLQFLFEYFSETQRNKGNFPGRFSGRQFSNSRSEMNVSTLELGDSALYLCASSTDSNTDTQYFGPGTRLTVL.

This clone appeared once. CDR3 bases: TGTGCTAGTGGCCCCGGACGGGACAATCAGCCCCAGCATTTT. Translating it yields CASGPGRDNQPQHF. V and J are TRBV12-5 and TRBJ1-5; no definite D call. With 6 bases removed from V and 3 bases from J, the gap between germline ends came to 12 bases. This CDR3 region has 14 residues. Germline V lookup: CDR1 LGHNT, CDR2 FRNRAP. Filled out from reference TRBV12-5 and TRBJ1-5, the complete variable domain reads DARVTQTPRHKVTEMGQEVTMRCQPILGHNTVFWYRQTMMQGLELLAYFRNRAPLDDSGMPKDRFSAEMPDATLATLKIQPSEPRDSAVYFCASGPGRDNQPQHFGDGTRLSIL.

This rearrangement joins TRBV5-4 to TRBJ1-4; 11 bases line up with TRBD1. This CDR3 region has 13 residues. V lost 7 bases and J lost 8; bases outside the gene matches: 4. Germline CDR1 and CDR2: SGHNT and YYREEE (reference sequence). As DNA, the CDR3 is TGTGCCAGCCAGGACAGGGGGCAAGAAAAACTGTTTTTT. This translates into CASQDRGQEKLFF.

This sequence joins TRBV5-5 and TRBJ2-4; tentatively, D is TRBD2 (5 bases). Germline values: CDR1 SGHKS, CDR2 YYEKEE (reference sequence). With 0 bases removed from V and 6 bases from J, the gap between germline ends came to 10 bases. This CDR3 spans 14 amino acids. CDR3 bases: TGTGCCAGCAGCTTGGTCACGGAGGTAAACATTCAGTACTTC. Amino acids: CASSLVTEVNIQYF.

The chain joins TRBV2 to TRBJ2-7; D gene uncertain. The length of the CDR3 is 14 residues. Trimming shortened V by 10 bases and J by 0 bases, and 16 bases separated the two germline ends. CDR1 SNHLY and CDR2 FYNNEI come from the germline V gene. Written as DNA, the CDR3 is TGTGCCACCGAGCGCGGCGGCAGCTCCTACGAGCAGTACTTC. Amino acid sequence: CATERGGSSYEQYF.

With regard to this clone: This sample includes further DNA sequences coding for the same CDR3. Written as DNA, the CDR3 is TGTGCCAGCAGTCTGGAGGATGAGCAGTTCTTC. This codes for CASSLEDEQFF. The J gene is TRBJ2-1, the V gene TRBV9; TRBD2 might be the D (5 bases). The ends were cut back, 5 bases at V and 8 bases at J, with 8 bases in the middle. This CDR3 comprises 11 residues. CDR1 and CDR2 (germline): SGDLS, YYNGEE.

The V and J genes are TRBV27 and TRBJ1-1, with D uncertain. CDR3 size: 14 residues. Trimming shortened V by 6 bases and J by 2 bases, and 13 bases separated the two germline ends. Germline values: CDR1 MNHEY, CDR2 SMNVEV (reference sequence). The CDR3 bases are TGTGCCAGCAGACCGGTGGCTGGAAACACTGAAGCTTTCTTT. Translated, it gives CASRPVAGNTEAFF.

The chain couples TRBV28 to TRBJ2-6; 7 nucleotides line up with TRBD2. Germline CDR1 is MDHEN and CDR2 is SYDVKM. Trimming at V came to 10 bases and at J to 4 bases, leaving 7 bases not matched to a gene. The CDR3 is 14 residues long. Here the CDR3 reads CATRLASGANVLTF. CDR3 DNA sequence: TGTGCCACCCGACTAGCTAGCGGGGCCAACGTCCTGACTTTC.

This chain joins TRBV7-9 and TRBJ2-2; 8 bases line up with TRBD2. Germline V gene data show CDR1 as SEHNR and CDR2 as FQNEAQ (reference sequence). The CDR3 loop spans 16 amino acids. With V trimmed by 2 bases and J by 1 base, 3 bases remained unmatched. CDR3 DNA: TGTGCCAGCAGCTTAACTAGCGGAATGAACACCGGGGAGCTGTTTTTT. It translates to CASSLTSGMNTGELFF.

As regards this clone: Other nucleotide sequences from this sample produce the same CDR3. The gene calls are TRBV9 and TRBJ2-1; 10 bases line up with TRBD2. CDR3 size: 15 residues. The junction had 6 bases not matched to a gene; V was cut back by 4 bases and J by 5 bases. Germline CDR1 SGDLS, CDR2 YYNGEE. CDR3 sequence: CASSYEREGHNEQFF. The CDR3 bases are TGTGCCAGCAGCTATGAGCGGGAGGGCCACAATGAGCAGTTCTTC.

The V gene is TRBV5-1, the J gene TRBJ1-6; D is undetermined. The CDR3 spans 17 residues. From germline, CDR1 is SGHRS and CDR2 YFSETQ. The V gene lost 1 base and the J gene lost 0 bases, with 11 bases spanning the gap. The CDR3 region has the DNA TGCGCCAGCAGCTTGATAGGTGGGAGCTCCTATAATTCACCCCTCCACTTT. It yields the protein CASSLIGGSSYNSPLHF.

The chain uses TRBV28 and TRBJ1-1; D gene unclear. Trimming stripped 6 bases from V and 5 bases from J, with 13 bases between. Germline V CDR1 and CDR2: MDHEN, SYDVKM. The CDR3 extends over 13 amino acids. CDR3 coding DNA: TGTGCCAGCAGGGTACTACAAGATACTGAAGCTTTCTTT. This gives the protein CASRVLQDTEAFF. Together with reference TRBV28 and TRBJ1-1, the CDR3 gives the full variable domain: DVKVTQSSRYLVKRTGEKVFLECVQDMDHENMFWYRQDPGLGLRLIYFSYDVKMKEKGDIPEGYSVSREKKERFSLILESASTNQTSMYLCASRVLQDTEAFFGQGTRLTVV.

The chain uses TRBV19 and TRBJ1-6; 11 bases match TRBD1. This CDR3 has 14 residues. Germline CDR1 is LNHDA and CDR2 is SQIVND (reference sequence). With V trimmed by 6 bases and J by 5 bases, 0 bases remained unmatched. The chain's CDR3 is CASRDRGHNSPLHF. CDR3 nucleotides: TGTGCCAGTAGGGACAGGGGGCATAATTCACCCCTCCACTTT.

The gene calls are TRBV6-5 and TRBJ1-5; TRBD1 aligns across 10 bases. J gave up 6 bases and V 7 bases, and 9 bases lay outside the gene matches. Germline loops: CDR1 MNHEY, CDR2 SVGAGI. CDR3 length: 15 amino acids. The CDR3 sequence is CASILTGGASQPQHF. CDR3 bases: TGTGCCAGCATTCTGACAGGGGGCGCAAGTCAGCCCCAGCATTTT.

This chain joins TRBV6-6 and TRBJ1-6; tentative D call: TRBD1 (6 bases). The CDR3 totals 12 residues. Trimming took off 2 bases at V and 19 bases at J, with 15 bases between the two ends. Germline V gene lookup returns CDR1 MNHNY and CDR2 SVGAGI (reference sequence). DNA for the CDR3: TGTGCCAGCAGTTACGAGGGGGGGACGCCTCACTTT. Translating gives CASSYEGGTPHF.

The CDR3 here is CASIAGDSYEQYF. The CDR3 DNA is TGTGCCTCAATAGCGGGGGACTCCTACGAGCAGTACTTC. The chain recombines TRBV30 with TRBJ2-7, with 9 nucleotides matching TRBD2. Germline V gives CDR1 GTSNPN, CDR2 SVGIG (reference sequence). The V gene end was trimmed by 7 bases and the J gene end by 0 bases; junction bases not matched to a gene: 4. The CDR3 has 13 amino acids.

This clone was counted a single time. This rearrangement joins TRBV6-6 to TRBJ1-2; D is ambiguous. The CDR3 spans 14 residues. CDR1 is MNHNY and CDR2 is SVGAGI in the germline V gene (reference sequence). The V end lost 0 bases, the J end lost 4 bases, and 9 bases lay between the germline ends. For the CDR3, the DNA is TGTGCCAGCAGTTACTCGAAGGGTCTCTATGGCTACACCTTC. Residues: CASSYSKGLYGYTF.

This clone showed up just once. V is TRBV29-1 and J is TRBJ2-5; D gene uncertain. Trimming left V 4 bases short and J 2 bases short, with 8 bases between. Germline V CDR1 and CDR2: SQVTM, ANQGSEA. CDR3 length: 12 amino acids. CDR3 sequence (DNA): TGCAGCGTTGCAATCGAGCAAGAGACCCAGTACTTC. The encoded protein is CSVAIEQETQYF.

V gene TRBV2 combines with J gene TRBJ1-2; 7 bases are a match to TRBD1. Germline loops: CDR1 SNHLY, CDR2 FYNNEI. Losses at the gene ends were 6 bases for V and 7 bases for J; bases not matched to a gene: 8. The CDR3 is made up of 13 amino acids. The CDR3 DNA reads TGTGCCAGCAGACTCAGACAGGGTGGTGGCTACACCTTC. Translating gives CASRLRQGGGYTF.

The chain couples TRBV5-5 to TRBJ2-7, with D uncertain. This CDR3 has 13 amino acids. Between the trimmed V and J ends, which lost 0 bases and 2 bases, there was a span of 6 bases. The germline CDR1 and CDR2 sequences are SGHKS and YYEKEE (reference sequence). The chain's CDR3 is CASSLDRPYEQYF. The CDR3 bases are TGTGCCAGCAGCTTGGATCGGCCCTACGAGCAGTACTTC.

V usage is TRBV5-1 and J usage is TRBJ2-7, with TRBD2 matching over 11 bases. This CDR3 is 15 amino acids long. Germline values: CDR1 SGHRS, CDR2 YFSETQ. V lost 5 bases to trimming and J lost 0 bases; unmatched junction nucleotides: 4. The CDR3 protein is CASRVGLADSYEQYF. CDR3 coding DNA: TGCGCCAGCAGGGTGGGACTAGCGGACTCCTACGAGCAGTACTTC.

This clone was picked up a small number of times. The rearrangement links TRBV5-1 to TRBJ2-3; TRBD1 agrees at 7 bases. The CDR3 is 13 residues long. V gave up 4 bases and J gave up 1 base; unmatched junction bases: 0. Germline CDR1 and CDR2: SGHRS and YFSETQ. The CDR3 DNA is TGCGCCAGCAGCACAGGGGGCACAGATACGCAGTATTTT. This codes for CASSTGGTDTQYF.

This chain's CDR3 is CATSDTAGDGNTIYF. CDR3 sequence (DNA): TGTGCCACCAGTGATACGGCAGGGGACGGAAACACCATATATTTT. The V gene is TRBV24-1, the J gene TRBJ1-3; D is perhaps TRBD1 (6 bases). Looked up from germline, CDR1 is KGHDR and CDR2 is SFDVKD. The V end lost 3 bases, the J end lost 4 bases, and 12 bases lay between the germline ends. The CDR3 runs 15 residues.

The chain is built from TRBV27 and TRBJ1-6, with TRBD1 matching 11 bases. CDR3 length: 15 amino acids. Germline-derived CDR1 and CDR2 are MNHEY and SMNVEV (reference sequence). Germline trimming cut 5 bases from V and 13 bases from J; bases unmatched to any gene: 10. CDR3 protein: CASSTKDRGLSPLHF. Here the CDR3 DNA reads TGTGCCAGCAGTACCAAGGACAGGGGGCTTTCGCCCCTCCACTTT.